The entry below gives a single TCR beta chain sequence along with its context. No antigen is known for it. This entry belongs to a study of shared clonotypes between healthy human individuals. Whole-study findings and limits: In contrast to clonotypes shared by all four donors, non-shared clonotypes had lower generation probabilities. Richness estimates generally favored naive over memory subsets.

The CDR3 is 15 amino acids. The ends were cut back, 8 bases at V and 2 bases at J, with 16 bases in the middle. CDR1 is SNHLY, CDR2 FYNNEI, per germline. Investigators spread the genomic DNA of each subset evenly over several immunoSEQ plates. Per the authors' pipeline: Junction-only immunoSEQ sequences carried no quality scores, so filtering differed. Sequencing used immunoSEQ multiplex PCR; TCRdb keeps in-frame clones, though not all of them. Clonal size and the V and J genes are those of that table, whereas D and trimming came from the DNA. The sample contains more than 90,000 clones, roughly two thirds of which appear only once.

V is TRBV2 and J is TRBJ2-1; either TRBD1 or TRBD2 may supply D (5 bases each). Sequences were obtained from memory CD8+ T cells sorted from blood. Specified subset: CD45RO+ cells pooled with CCR7-negative TemRA cells. The receptor's source is a young man in good health. CDR3 residues: CASDTGTRTYNEQFF. CDR3 coding DNA: TGTGCCAGCGATACGGGGACCCGAACCTACAATGAGCAGTTCTTC.